A selection of T cell receptor beta chains follows, all from one sample in a study of blood T cell repertoires in COVID-19. Only in-frame clones appear in the TCRdb table, and some are missing; sequencing was by immunoSEQ multiplex PCR. The sample shows hundreds of thousands of clones, approximately 90% of them seen only once. The sample taken for sequencing was peripheral blood. These receptors all come from a man aged 40-49 years with acute or convalescent COVID-19. Each CDR3 is given with its conserved first and last residue. The D gene is left open where the match is weak.

CDR3 length	V gene	D gene	J gene	CDR3 protein
16	TRBV4-1	TRBD2	TRBJ2-7	CASSLQMGGLEYEQYF
13	TRBV24-1	.	TRBJ1-3	CASQGRTGNTIYF
11	TRBV7-9	.	TRBJ1-1	CASSLLSEAFF
13	TRBV6-2/TRBV6-3	.	TRBJ1-1	CASSRQGNTEAFF
16	TRBV5-5	TRBD1	TRBJ2-7	CASSLLPGQGTNEQYF
13	TRBV3-1/TRBV3-2	TRBD1	TRBJ1-1	CASSRQGRTEAFF
11	TRBV20-1	.	TRBJ1-2	CSARSASSHTF
15	TRBV25-1	TRBD1	TRBJ2-7	CASSSTTGATYEQYF
16	TRBV4-1	TRBD1	TRBJ2-3	CASSQEHRGQTDTQYF
17	TRBV5-8	.	TRBJ2-1	CASSLGGRPSSYNEQFF
13	TRBV6-5	TRBD1	TRBJ2-1	CASSKQGYNEQFF
15	TRBV4-2	.	TRBJ2-7	CASSPLGGSSYEQYF
15	TRBV14	TRBD1	TRBJ2-1	CASSQLGQGSNEQFF
17	TRBV14	TRBD1	TRBJ2-2	CASSRSEQGAGTGELFF
13	TRBV27	.	TRBJ1-6	CASSLNRESPLHF
15	TRBV19	.	TRBJ1-2	CASSIGTASIYGYTF
16	TRBV11-2	.	TRBJ1-3	CASSAIHRVSGNTIYF
15	TRBV6-5	TRBD1	TRBJ1-5	CASSSDRGSNQPQHF
17	TRBV14	.	TRBJ2-1	CASSQGLWGGRGNEQFF
17	TRBV6-1	.	TRBJ1-6	CASSEYMFSDYNSPLHF
17	TRBV4-2	.	TRBJ1-3	CASSQVLASGSGNTIYF
13	TRBV18	TRBD1	TRBJ2-7	CASSLDRGREQYF
15	TRBV10-2	TRBD1	TRBJ1-3	CASTPRGLSGNTIYF
15	TRBV10-2	.	TRBJ1-1	CASSDSIFGGTEAFF
13	TRBV5-4	.	TRBJ2-1	CASRESSYNEQFF
14	TRBV10-2	TRBD2	TRBJ2-3	CASSLAGGGDTQYF
12	TRBV19	.	TRBJ1-3	CASSPPSYTIYF
16	TRBV5-1	.	TRBJ1-4	CASSLSGGATNEKLFF
11	TRBV7-2	.	TRBJ1-1	CASSFSTEAFF